The present T cell receptor (beta chain) was sequenced within a study of T cell repertoires in cytomegalovirus infection. Study-wide context: Both a matching HLA type and CMV infection were indicated by public TCR beta signatures.

TCRdb re-derived calls from the reads in MiXCR, one entry per CDR3 protein. Altogether roughly 320,000 distinct CDR3 sequences are present, 9.6% being singletons, with the ten largest covering around 2.5%. V was trimmed by 2 bases and J by 3 bases, leaving 10 bases between them. Germline V gene lookup returns CDR1 SGHTA and CDR2 FQGNSA. The CDR3 covers 14 residues. Many counts were recorded for this clonotype. Antigen unknown. Regarding the study as a whole: Ex vivo, HLA-C-restricted CMV-specific TCR beta clonotypes prevailed over the rest of the response.

V usage is TRBV7-2 and J usage is TRBJ2-5; D possibly corresponds to TRBD1 (6 bases). Sequenced: PBMCs. This TCR was recovered from a human donor in good health (CMV status not recorded). Some clones in this sample may be carry-over from other donors' samples. The chain's CDR3 is CASSLTHREETQYF. CDR3 coding DNA: TGTGCCAGCAGCTTAACCCACAGGGAAGAGACCCAGTACTTC. Based on the CDR3 plus reference TRBV7-2 and TRBJ2-5, the full variable domain is GAGVSQSPSNKVTEKGKDVELRCDPISGHTALYWYRQSLGQGLEFLIYFQGNSAPDKSGLPSDRFSAERTGGSVSTLTIQRTQQEDSAVYLCASSLTHREETQYFGPGTRLLVL.